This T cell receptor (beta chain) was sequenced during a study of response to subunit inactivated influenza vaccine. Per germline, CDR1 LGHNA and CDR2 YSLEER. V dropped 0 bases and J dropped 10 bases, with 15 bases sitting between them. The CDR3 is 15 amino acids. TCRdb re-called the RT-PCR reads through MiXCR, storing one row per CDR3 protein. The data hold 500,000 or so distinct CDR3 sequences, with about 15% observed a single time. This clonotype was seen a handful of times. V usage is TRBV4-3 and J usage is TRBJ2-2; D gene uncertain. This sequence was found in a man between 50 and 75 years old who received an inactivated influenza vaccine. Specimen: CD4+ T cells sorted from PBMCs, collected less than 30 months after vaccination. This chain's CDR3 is CASSQDPQAPQELFF. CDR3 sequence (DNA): TGCGCCAGCAGCCAAGATCCTCAGGCACCCCAGGAGCTGTTTTTT.